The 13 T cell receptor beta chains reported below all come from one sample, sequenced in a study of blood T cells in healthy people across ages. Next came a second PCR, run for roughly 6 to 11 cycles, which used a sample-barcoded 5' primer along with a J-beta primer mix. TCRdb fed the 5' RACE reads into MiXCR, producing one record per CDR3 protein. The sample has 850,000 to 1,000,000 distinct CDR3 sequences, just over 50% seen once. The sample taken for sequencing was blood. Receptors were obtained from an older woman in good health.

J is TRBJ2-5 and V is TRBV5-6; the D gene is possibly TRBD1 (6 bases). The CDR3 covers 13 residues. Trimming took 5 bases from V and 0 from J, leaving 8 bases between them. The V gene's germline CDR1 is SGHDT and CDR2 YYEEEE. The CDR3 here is CASRGANQETQYF. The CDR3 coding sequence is TGTGCCAGCAGGGGGGCGAACCAAGAGACCCAGTACTTC.

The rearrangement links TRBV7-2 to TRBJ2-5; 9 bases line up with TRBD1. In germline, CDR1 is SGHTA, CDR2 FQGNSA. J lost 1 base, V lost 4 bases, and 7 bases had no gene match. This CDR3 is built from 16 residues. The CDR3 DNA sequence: TGTGCCAGCAGCTCCCCGGGACAGGGTTCCCAAGAGACCCAGTACTTC. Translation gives CASSSPGQGSQETQYF. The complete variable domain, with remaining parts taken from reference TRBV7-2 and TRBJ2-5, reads GAGVSQSPSNKVTEKGKDVELRCDPISGHTALYWYRQSLGQGLEFLIYFQGNSAPDKSGLPSDRFSAERTGGSVSTLTIQRTQQEDSAVYLCASSSPGQGSQETQYFGPGTRLLVL.

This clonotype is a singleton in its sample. The CDR3 DNA reads as TGTGCCACCAGAACCTCCCAGGCGGGACTAGCGCCAGATACGCAGTATTTT. Its translation is CATRTSQAGLAPDTQYF. The chain has TRBV15 and TRBJ2-3; 10 bases line up with TRBD2. CDR3 length equals 17 residues. Germline loops: CDR1 LNHNV, CDR2 YYDKDF (reference sequence). Trimming at V came to 6 bases and at J to 4 bases, leaving 13 bases not matched to a gene.

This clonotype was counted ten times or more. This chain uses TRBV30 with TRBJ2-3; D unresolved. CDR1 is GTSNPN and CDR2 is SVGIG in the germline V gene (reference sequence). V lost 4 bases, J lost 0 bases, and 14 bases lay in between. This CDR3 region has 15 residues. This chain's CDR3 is CAWKRLAFSTDTQYF. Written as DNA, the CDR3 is TGTGCCTGGAAAAGACTCGCTTTTAGCACAGATACGCAGTATTTT.

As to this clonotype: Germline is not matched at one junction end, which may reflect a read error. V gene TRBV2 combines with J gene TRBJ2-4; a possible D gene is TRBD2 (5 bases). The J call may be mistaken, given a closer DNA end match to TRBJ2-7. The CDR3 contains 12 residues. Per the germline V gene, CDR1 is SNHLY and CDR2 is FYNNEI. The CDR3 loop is CACSGGSSEQYF. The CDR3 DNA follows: TGTGCCTGCAGCGGAGGATCTAGCGAGCAGTACTTC.

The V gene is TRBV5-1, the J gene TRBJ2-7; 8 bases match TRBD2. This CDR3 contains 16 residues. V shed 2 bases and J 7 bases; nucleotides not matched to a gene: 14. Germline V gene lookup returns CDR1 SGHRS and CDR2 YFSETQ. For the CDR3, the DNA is TGCGCCAGCAGCTTCGGACTAGCAGAACCCTACAATGAGCAGTACTTC. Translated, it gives CASSFGLAEPYNEQYF.

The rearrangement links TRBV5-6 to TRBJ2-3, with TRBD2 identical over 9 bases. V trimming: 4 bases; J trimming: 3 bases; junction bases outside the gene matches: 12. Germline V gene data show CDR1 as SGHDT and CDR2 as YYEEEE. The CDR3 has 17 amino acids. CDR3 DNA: TGTGCCAGCAGCCGTGGTGGGGTCCTAGCGGGGACAGATACGCAGTATTTT. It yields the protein CASSRGGVLAGTDTQYF.

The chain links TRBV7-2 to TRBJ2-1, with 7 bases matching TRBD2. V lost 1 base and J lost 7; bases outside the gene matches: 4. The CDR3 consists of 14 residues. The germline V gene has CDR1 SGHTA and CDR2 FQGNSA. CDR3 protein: CASSLVGGRNEQFF. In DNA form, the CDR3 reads TGTGCCAGCAGCTTAGTGGGCGGGAGAAATGAGCAGTTCTTC.

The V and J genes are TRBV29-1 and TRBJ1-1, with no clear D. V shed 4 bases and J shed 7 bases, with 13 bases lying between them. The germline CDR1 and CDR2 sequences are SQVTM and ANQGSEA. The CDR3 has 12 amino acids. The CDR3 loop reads CSVVLRNHEAFF. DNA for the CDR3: TGCAGCGTTGTATTAAGGAATCATGAAGCTTTCTTT.

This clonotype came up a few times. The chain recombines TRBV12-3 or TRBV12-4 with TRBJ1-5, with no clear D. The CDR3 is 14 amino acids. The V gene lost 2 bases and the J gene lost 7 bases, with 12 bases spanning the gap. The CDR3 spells CASSLRSRWQPQHF. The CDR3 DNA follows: TGTGCCAGCAGTTTACGGTCTCGCTGGCAGCCCCAGCATTTT.

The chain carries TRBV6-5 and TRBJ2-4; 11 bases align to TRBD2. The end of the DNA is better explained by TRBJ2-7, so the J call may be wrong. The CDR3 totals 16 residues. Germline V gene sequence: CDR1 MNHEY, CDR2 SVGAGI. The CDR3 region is CASSYSKASGRNEQYF. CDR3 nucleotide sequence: TGTGCCAGCAGTTACTCGAAGGCTAGCGGGAGGAACGAGCAGTACTTC.

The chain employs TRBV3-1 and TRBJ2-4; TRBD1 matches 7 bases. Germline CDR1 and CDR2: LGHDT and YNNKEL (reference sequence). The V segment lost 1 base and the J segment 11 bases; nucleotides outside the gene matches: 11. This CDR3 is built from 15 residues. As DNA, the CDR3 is TGTGCCAGCAGCCAAGGCCTTACCACAGGGGACGTTCAGTACTTC. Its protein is CASSQGLTTGDVQYF.

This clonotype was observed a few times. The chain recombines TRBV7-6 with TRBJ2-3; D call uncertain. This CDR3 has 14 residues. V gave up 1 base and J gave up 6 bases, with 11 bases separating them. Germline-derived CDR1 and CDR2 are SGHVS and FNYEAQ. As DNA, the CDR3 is TGTGCCAGCAGCTTAGGTTCGAGCCCCGATACGCAGTATTTT. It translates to CASSLGSSPDTQYF.